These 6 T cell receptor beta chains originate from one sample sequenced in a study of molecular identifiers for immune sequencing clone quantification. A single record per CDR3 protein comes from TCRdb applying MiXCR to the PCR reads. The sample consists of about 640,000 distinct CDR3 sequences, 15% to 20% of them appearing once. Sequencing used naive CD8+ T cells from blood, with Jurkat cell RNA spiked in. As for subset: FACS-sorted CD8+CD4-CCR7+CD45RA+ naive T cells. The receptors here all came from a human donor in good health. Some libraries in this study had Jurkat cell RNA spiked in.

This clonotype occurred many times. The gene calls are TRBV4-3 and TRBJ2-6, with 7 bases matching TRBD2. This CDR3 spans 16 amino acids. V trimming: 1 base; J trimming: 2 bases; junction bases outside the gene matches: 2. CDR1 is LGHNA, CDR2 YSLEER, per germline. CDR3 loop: CASSQVAGAGANVLTF. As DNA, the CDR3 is TGCGCCAGCAGCCAAGTGGCGGGAGCTGGGGCCAACGTCCTGACTTTC.

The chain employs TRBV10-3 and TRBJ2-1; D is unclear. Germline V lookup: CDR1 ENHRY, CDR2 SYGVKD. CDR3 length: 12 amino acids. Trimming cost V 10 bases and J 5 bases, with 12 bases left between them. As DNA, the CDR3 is TGTGCCACCAACCTCGGCGACAATGAGCAGTTCTTC. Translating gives CATNLGDNEQFF.

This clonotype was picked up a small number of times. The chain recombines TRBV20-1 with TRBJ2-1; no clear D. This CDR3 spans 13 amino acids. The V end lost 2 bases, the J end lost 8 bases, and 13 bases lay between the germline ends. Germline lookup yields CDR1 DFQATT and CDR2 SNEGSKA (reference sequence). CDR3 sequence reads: CSARTGLRDEQFF. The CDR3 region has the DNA TGCAGTGCTAGAACGGGCCTACGGGATGAGCAGTTCTTC.

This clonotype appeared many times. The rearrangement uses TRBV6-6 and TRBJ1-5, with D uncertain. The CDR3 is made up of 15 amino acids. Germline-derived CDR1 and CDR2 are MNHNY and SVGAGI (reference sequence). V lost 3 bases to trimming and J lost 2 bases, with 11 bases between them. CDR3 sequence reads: CASSYLSGGNQPQHF. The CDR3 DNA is TGTGCCAGCAGTTATTTATCTGGAGGCAATCAGCCCCAGCATTTT.

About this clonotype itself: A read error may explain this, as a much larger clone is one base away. CDR3 nucleotide sequence: TGCGCCAGCAGCTTGGAGGCCTCTAGTTACGATGAGCAGTTCTTC. It codes for CASSLEASSYDEQFF. The chain carries TRBV5-1 and TRBJ2-1; D is ambiguous. Per germline, CDR1 SGHRS and CDR2 YFSETQ. V lost 0 bases to trimming and J lost 8 bases, with 15 bases between them. The CDR3 is 15 residues long.

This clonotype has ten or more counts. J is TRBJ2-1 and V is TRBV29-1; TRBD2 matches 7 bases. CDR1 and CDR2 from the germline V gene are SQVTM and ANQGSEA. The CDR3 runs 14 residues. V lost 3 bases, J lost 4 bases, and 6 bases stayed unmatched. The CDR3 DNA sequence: TGCAGCGTTGAGGCGGGGGAGGTATACAATGAGCAGTTCTTC. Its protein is CSVEAGEVYNEQFF.